A single sample is the source of the 31 T cell receptor beta chains below, sequenced in a study of blood T cell repertoires in COVID-19. Produced via immunoSEQ multiplex PCR; TCRdb's table is partial and in-frame only. The table shows 400,000 or so clones, with roughly 86% occurring only once. Source material: peripheral blood. The origin of the receptors is a human donor in a cohort sampled during active COVID-19.

The V call is TRBV28, the J call TRBJ2-7; D gene unclear. V was clipped by 3 bases and J by 6 bases, with 9 bases between them. There are 12 residues in the CDR3. Germline values: CDR1 MDHEN, CDR2 SYDVKM. The CDR3 is CASSFSVGEQYF. In DNA, the CDR3 is TGTGCCAGCAGTTTCTCGGTCGGCGAGCAGTACTTC. Full variable domain (missing parts from reference TRBV28 and TRBJ2-7): DVKVTQSSRYLVKRTGEKVFLECVQDMDHENMFWYRQDPGLGLRLIYFSYDVKMKEKGDIPEGYSVSREKKERFSLILESASTNQTSMYLCASSFSVGEQYFGPGTRLTVT.

The V call is TRBV30, the J call TRBJ1-4, with a weak D call TRBD1 (5 bases). V dropped 4 bases and J dropped 8 bases, with 20 bases sitting between them. The germline V gene encodes CDR1 GTSNPN and CDR2 SVGIG (reference sequence). The CDR3 runs 15 residues. CDR3 region: CAWKDRQGGLEKLFF. CDR3 nucleotide sequence: TGTGCCTGGAAGGACCGGCAGGGTGGATTAGAAAAACTGTTTTTT. The full variable domain, its missing parts supplied by reference TRBV30 and TRBJ1-4, is SQTIHQWPATLVQPVGSPLSLECTVEGTSNPNLYWYRQAAGRGLQLLFYSVGIGQISSEVPQNLSASRPQDRQFILSSKKLLLSDSGFYLCAWKDRQGGLEKLFFGSGTQLSVL.

The CDR3 nucleotides are TGCGCCAGCAGCTCCCCGCGGGGGGCTAGGGTGACCCAGTACTTC. Translating it yields CASSSPRGARVTQYF. The V and J genes are TRBV5-1 and TRBJ2-5, with 8 bases lining up with TRBD2. The CDR3 totals 15 residues. Germline trimming cut 3 bases from V and 7 bases from J; bases unmatched to any gene: 11. Germline V lookup: CDR1 SGHRS, CDR2 YFSETQ.

This clone was observed a few times. The V gene is TRBV5-1, the J gene TRBJ2-2; D is possibly TRBD2 (6 bases). The CDR3 loop spans 14 amino acids. The ends were cut back, 3 bases at V and 6 bases at J, with 12 bases in the middle. The germline gives CDR1 SGHRS, CDR2 YFSETQ. In DNA form, the CDR3 reads TGCGCCAGCAGCTCGCGCACGGGAGCCGGGGAGCTGTTTTTT. Translated: CASSSRTGAGELFF.

V is TRBV5-1 and J is TRBJ2-7; 10 nucleotides agree with TRBD1. Germline CDR1 reads SGHRS; CDR2 reads YFSETQ. Trimming removed 0 bases from V and 2 bases from J; junction bases left unmatched: 5. CDR3 length equals 16 residues. DNA of the CDR3: TGCGCCAGCAGCTTGGGCACCGGACAGGGGGCCTACGAGCAGTACTTC. Translating it yields CASSLGTGQGAYEQYF.

The rearrangement links TRBV28 to TRBJ1-1; TRBD1 is a possible D gene (5 bases). This CDR3 comprises 15 residues. V lost 6 bases and J lost 1, with 15 bases in between. Germline assignment: CDR1 MDHEN and CDR2 SYDVKM. The CDR3 region is CASSRPGGSNTEAFF. The CDR3 DNA sequence: TGTGCCAGCAGCCGTCCGGGGGGATCGAACACTGAAGCTTTCTTT.

The chain recombines TRBV10-3 with TRBJ2-3, with D possibly TRBD1 on 5 matching bases. Germline CDR1 and CDR2: ENHRY and SYGVKD. The V and J ends lost 10 bases and 0 bases respectively, with 14 bases between them. The CDR3 length is 14 residues. CDR3 nucleotide sequence: TGTGCCAGCGCGACAGAAGGGAGCACAGATACGCAGTATTTT. Residues: CASATEGSTDTQYF.

This clone was detected once. J is TRBJ2-6 and V is TRBV4-1, with D perhaps matching TRBD2 (6 bases). This CDR3 is 16 amino acids long. V was clipped by 5 bases and J by 8 bases, with 19 bases between them. Germline-derived CDR1 and CDR2 are MGHRA and YSYEKL. The CDR3 sequence is CASSTTPGERSNVLTF. The CDR3 nucleotides are TGCGCCAGCAGCACCACCCCGGGAGAAAGGTCCAACGTCCTGACTTTC.

V gene TRBV19 combines with J gene TRBJ1-5, with D unresolved. Germline V gene sequence: CDR1 LNHDA, CDR2 SQIVND (reference sequence). The CDR3 is made up of 13 amino acids. Trimming took off 3 bases at V and 6 bases at J, with 9 bases between the two ends. Here the CDR3 reads CASSIPGSQPQHF. CDR3 nucleotide sequence: TGTGCCAGTAGTATCCCGGGTAGTCAGCCCCAGCATTTT.

CDR3 coding DNA: TGTGCTGGGGGGGACACGGCCTACAACACTGAAGCTTTCTTT. Protein: CAGGDTAYNTEAFF. The chain recombines TRBV30 with TRBJ1-1, with D possibly matching TRBD1 (6 bases). There are 14 residues in the CDR3. Germline CDR1 and CDR2: GTSNPN and SVGIG (reference sequence).

The V and J genes are TRBV27 and TRBJ2-3, with D possibly matching TRBD1 (6 bases). The CDR3 loop spans 16 amino acids. V dropped 0 bases and J dropped 3 bases, with 13 bases sitting between them. Germline V lookup: CDR1 MNHEY, CDR2 SMNVEV (reference sequence). CDR3 region: CASSLSGTMETDTQYF. The CDR3 coding sequence is TGTGCCAGCAGTTTATCCGGGACAATGGAAACAGATACGCAGTATTTT.

This clone was found a few times. CDR3 in amino acids: CASPNLTVTTREMTSGGDSYEQYF. Written as DNA, the CDR3 is TGTGCCAGCCCTAACCTCACCGTCACTACCAGGGAAATGACTAGCGGGGGTGATTCCTACGAGCAGTACTTC. The J gene is TRBJ2-7, the V gene TRBV21-1; TRBD2 is the table's D call, not checked against the DNA. TRBV21-1 is a listed pseudogene. The CDR3 totals 24 residues.

The sample holds one count of this clone. The CDR3 is CASRQESSTDTQYF. Written as DNA, the CDR3 is TGTGCCAGCAGACAGGAAAGTAGCACAGATACGCAGTATTTT. The rearrangement links TRBV7-9 to TRBJ2-3; a weak D match, TRBD1 (5 bases). CDR1 and CDR2 from the germline V gene are SEHNR and FQNEAQ (reference sequence). V lost 6 bases and J 0 bases, leaving 10 bases between the germline ends. This CDR3 has 14 amino acids.

The CDR3 nucleotides read TGTGCCAGCAGGAGCGGAAGCTCTGGGGCCAACGTCCTGACTTTC. It translates to CASRSGSSGANVLTF. The rearrangement joins TRBV5-6 to TRBJ2-6; D is perhaps TRBD2 (5 bases). V shed 5 bases and J shed 0 bases, with 9 bases lying between them. This CDR3 spans 15 amino acids. The germline CDR1 and CDR2 sequences are SGHDT and YYEEEE.

The chain carries TRBV9 and TRBJ2-2; tentatively, D is TRBD1 (6 bases). This CDR3 spans 14 amino acids. Trimming shortened V by 2 bases and J by 6 bases, and 11 bases separated the two germline ends. Germline lookup yields CDR1 SGDLS and CDR2 YYNGEE. The CDR3 protein is CASSVDRKAGELFF. CDR3 bases: TGTGCCAGCAGCGTCGACAGGAAGGCCGGGGAGCTGTTTTTT.

This rearrangement joins TRBV6-5 to TRBJ1-2, with D possibly TRBD1 on 6 matching bases. The CDR3 loop spans 14 amino acids. The V end was cut by 1 base, the J end by 8 bases, with 14 bases between. The germline V gene encodes CDR1 MNHEY and CDR2 SVGAGI. CDR3: CASSYYRDAAGYTF. As DNA, the CDR3 is TGTGCCAGCAGTTACTACAGGGACGCCGCAGGCTACACCTTC.

The rearrangement links TRBV6-2 or TRBV6-3 to TRBJ2-1; 10 positions match TRBD2. The V segment lost 1 base and the J segment 10 bases; nucleotides outside the gene matches: 7. The CDR3 is made up of 15 amino acids. Per the germline V gene, CDR1 is MNHEY and CDR2 is SVGEGT. DNA of the CDR3: TGTGCCAGCAGTTACTGGTCTAGCGGGGGTAGGGAGCAGTTCTTC. This gives the protein CASSYWSSGGREQFF.

J is TRBJ1-2 and V is TRBV3-1 (or the pseudogene TRBV3-2), with D tentatively TRBD1 (6 bases). The germline V gene has CDR1 LGHDT and CDR2 YNNKEL (reference sequence). This CDR3 has 15 residues. The ends were cut back, 0 bases at V and 3 bases at J, with 11 bases in the middle. The CDR3, as DNA: TGTGCCAGCAGCCAAGAGGGGGCTGCGTACTATGGCTACACCTTC. It codes for CASSQEGAAYYGYTF.

J is TRBJ1-2 and V is TRBV30, with D tentatively TRBD1 (5 bases). V lost 1 base and J 8 bases, leaving 14 bases between the germline ends. The CDR3 spans 13 residues. CDR1 GTSNPN and CDR2 SVGIG come from the germline V gene (reference sequence). The CDR3 loop is CAWSGGARGGYTF. The CDR3 DNA follows: TGTGCCTGGAGTGGCGGGGCGCGGGGGGGCTACACCTTC.

The CDR3 is CASSIGAEGHF. CDR3 DNA sequence: TGTGCCAGTAGTATCGGAGCCGAGGGACATTTT. J is TRBJ1-5 and V is TRBV19; no reliable D call. This CDR3 is built from 11 residues. The germline V gene encodes CDR1 LNHDA and CDR2 SQIVND (reference sequence). V was pared by 3 bases and J by 16 bases, with 13 bases between.

The chain recombines TRBV2 with TRBJ2-1, with 7 nucleotides matching TRBD2. V was clipped by 4 bases and J by 4 bases; unmatched bases: 7. The CDR3 has 15 residues. Germline lookup yields CDR1 SNHLY and CDR2 FYNNEI. The chain's CDR3 is CASSVSSGLYNEQFF. As DNA, the CDR3 is TGTGCCAGCAGTGTGTCTAGCGGACTGTACAATGAGCAGTTCTTC.

This clone appeared a single time. This chain links TRBV5-1 with TRBJ1-4, with 7 bases identical to TRBD1. J gave up 7 bases and V 0 bases, and 9 bases lay outside the gene matches. This CDR3 region has 16 residues. The germline V gene has CDR1 SGHRS and CDR2 YFSETQ. The CDR3 reads CASSLDPRGIVEKLFF. CDR3 DNA: TGCGCCAGCAGCTTGGACCCCAGGGGGATAGTTGAAAAACTGTTTTTT.

This clone was seen just once. This chain uses TRBV9 with TRBJ2-3; the D gene is possibly TRBD2 (7 bases). CDR1 is SGDLS and CDR2 is YYNGEE in the germline V gene. The CDR3 has 17 amino acids. Trimming cost V 4 bases and J 3 bases, with 21 bases left between them. Here the CDR3 DNA reads TGTGCCAGCAGCCCACGTCGAGGGGGGGCCGAGACAGATACGCAGTATTTT. Its protein is CASSPRRGGAETDTQYF.

This chain joins TRBV30 and TRBJ2-5; 7 bases agree with TRBD1. The trim removed 2 bases at V and 4 bases at J, leaving 7 bases unmatched. The CDR3 covers 14 residues. Germline V CDR1 and CDR2: GTSNPN, SVGIG (reference sequence). CDR3 loop: CAWSTGTVGETQYF. DNA for the CDR3: TGTGCCTGGAGTACCGGGACAGTGGGAGAGACCCAGTACTTC.

In DNA form, the CDR3 reads TGTGCCAGCAGCTCCCGACAGGGGGCAGCTTTCTTT. Translation gives CASSSRQGAAFF. This chain connects TRBV3-1 (or the pseudogene TRBV3-2) to TRBJ1-1; TRBD1 matches at 10 bases. J was trimmed by 10 bases and V by 5 bases; bases with no gene match: 4. Germline CDR1 reads LGHDT; CDR2 reads YNNKEL (reference sequence). The CDR3 runs 12 residues.

Concerning this clone: A read error may be the cause here, since a much bigger clone is one base away. Other DNA sequences in this sample translate to the same CDR3. The chain links TRBV3-1 (or the pseudogene TRBV3-2) to TRBJ1-5, with 7 bases fitting TRBD1. The trim removed 1 base at V and 6 bases at J, leaving 3 bases unmatched. The CDR3 contains 14 residues. CDR1 and CDR2 from the germline V gene are LGHDT and YNNKEL (reference sequence). The CDR3 is CASSQGQGSQPQHF. The CDR3 nucleotides are TGTGCCAGCAGCCAAGGACAGGGCAGTCAGCCCCAGCATTTT.

This clone came up once. The CDR3 DNA sequence: TGTGCCAGCAGTGAGACGAACAGGGCGGGCTATGGCTACACCTTC. Translation: CASSETNRAGYGYTF. The rearrangement links TRBV6-1 to TRBJ1-2; possible D gene TRBD1, 6 bases. Germline values: CDR1 MNHNS, CDR2 SASEGT. CDR3 length: 15 residues. The ends were cut back, 3 bases at V and 4 bases at J, with 15 bases in the middle.

The V gene is TRBV4-1, the J gene TRBJ2-7, with no clear D. CDR3 length: 14 amino acids. Germline CDR1 and CDR2: MGHRA and YSYEKL. Deletions cut 4 bases from V and 5 bases from J, with 15 bases between. DNA for the CDR3: TGCGCCAGCAGCCTCTTGCCAGGAAAACACGAGCAGTACTTC. Its protein is CASSLLPGKHEQYF.

As concerns this clone: Other DNA sequences within the sample encode an identical CDR3. The rearrangement uses TRBV3-1 (or the pseudogene TRBV3-2) and TRBJ2-7; D possibly corresponds to TRBD1 (5 bases). CDR1 and CDR2 from the germline V gene are LGHDT and YNNKEL (reference sequence). This CDR3 spans 11 amino acids. The germline V and J ends were trimmed by 3 bases and 5 bases, with 5 bases remaining between them. CDR3: CASSQTDEQYF. DNA of the CDR3: TGTGCCAGCAGCCAGACAGACGAGCAGTACTTC.

The V gene is TRBV9, the J gene TRBJ1-4; 7 nucleotides match TRBD1. V shed 3 bases and J 0 bases; nucleotides not matched to a gene: 5. The germline V gene encodes CDR1 SGDLS and CDR2 YYNGEE. The CDR3 has 16 residues. CDR3 sequence: CASSEGQKTTNEKLFF. The CDR3 DNA follows: TGTGCCAGCAGCGAGGGACAGAAAACAACTAATGAAAAACTGTTTTTT.

The gene calls are TRBV18 and TRBJ2-7; TRBD1 agrees at 8 bases. From germline, CDR1 is KGHSH and CDR2 LQKENI. With 3 bases clipped from V and 3 bases from J, the junction kept 4 bases outside the gene matches. CDR3 length: 14 residues. Here the CDR3 DNA reads TGTGCCAGCTCACCGGGACAGGTTCGCTACGAGCAGTACTTC. Its protein product is CASSPGQVRYEQYF.